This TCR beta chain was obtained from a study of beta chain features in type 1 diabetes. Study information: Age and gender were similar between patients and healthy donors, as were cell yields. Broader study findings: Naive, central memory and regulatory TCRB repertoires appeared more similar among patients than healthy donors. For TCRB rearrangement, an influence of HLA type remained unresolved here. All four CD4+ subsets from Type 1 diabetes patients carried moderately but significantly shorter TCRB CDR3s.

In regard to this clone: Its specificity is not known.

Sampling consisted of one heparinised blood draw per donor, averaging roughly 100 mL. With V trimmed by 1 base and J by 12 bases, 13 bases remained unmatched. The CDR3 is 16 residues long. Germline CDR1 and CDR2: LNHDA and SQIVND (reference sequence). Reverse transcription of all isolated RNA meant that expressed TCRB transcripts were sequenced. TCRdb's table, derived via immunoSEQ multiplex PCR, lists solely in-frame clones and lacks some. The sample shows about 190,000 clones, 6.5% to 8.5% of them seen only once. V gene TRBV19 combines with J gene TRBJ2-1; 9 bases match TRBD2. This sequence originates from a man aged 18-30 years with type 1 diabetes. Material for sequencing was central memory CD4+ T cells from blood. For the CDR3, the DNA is TGTGCCAGTAGTATAGGGAGGCTAGCGGGGATGGACGGGCAGTTCTTC. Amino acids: CASSIGRLAGMDGQFF.